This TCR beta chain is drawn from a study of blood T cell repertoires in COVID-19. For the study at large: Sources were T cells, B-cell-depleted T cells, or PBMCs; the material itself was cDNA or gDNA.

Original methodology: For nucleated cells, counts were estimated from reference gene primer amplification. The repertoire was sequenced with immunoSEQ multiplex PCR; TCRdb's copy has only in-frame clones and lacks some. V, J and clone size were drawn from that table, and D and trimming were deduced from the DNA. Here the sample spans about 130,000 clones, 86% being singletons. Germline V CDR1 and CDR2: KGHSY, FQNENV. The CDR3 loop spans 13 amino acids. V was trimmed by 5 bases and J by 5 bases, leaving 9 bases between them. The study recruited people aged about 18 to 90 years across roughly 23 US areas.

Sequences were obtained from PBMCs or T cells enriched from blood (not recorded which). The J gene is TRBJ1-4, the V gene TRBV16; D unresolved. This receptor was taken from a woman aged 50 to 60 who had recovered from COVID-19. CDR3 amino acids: CASSSGSNEKLFF. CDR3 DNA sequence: TGTGCCAGCAGCTCCGGGAGCAATGAAAAACTGTTTTTT.